This note documents a single T cell receptor (beta chain) sequence. Its target is not known. Semi-nested PCR with Nested Universal Primer A followed constant-region reverse priming of full-length variable regions. Each CDR3 protein is one row after TCRdb ran MiXCR on the 5' RACE reads. The sample holds approximately 53,000 distinct CDR3 sequences, 28% seen once. Study results and limitations: The TCR gene usage of tumor memory CD4+ T cells clustered together with blood and lymph node memory CD4+ cells and with lymph node naive CD4+ cells. Greatest tumor Treg TCR overlap was with tumor naive CD4+ cells.

Memory CD4+ T cells were sorted as CD4+CD45RO+CD25- cells. The V and J ends lost 0 bases and 10 bases respectively, with 15 bases between them. The germline CDR1 and CDR2 sequences are DFQATT and SNEGSKA (reference sequence). The CDR3 is made up of 13 amino acids. Sequencing was carried out using tumor-infiltrating memory CD4+ T cells sorted from the breast tumor. The sample's subset: memory CD4+ T cells, CD4+CD45RO+CD25-. The chain links TRBV20-1 to TRBJ1-1; D not certain. This receptor was taken from a female donor with breast cancer. CDR3 coding DNA: TGCAGTGCTAGAGACGAGACCCTTGTTAGAGCTTTCTTT. Its protein is CSARDETLVRAFF.